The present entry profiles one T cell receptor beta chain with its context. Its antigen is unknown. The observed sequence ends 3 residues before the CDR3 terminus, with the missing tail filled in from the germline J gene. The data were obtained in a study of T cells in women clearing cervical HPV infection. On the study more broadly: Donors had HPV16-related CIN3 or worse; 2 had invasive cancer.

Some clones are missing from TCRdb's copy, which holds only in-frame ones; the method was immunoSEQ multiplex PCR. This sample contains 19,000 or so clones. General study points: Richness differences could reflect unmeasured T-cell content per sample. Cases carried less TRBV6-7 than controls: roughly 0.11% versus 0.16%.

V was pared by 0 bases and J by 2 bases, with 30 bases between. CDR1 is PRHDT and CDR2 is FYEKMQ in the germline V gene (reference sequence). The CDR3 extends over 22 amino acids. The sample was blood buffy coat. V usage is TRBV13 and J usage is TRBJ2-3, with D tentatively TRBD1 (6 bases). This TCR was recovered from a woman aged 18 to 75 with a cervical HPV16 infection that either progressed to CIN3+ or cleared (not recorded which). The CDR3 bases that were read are TGTGCCAGCAGCTTAGGCTCTGGGGTATCAAGTGGGGGCACCCCAGTCACAGATACG. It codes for CASSLGSGVSSGGTPVTDT. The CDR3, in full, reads CASSLGSGVSSGGTPVTDTQYF.